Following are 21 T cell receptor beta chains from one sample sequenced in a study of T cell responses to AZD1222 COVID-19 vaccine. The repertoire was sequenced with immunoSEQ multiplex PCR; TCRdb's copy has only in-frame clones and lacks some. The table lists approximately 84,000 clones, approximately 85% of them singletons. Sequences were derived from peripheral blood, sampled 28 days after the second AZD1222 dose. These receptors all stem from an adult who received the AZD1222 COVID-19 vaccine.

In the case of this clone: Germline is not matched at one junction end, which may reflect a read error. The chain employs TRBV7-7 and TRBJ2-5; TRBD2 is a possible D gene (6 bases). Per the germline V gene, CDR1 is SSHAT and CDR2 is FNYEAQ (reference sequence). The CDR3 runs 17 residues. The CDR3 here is CASSPKGGQGVWETQYF. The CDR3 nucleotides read TGTGCTAGCAGCCCAAAAGGAGGGCAGGGAGTTTGGGAGACCCAGTACTTC.

CDR3 protein: CASSEGTVSQHF. The DNA for the CDR3 is TGTGCCAGCAGTGAAGGTACGGTTTCCCAGCATTTT. The rearrangement joins TRBV2 to TRBJ1-5; no clear D gene. V gave up 1 base and J gave up 11 bases, with 9 bases separating them. The CDR3 extends over 12 amino acids. The germline V gene has CDR1 SNHLY and CDR2 FYNNEI.

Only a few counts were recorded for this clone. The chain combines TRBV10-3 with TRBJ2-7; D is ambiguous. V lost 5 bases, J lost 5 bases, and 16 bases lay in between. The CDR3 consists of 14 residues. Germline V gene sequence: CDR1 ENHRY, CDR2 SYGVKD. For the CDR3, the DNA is TGTGCCATCAGTCTATACTGGGGTGCACACGAGCAGTACTTC. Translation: CAISLYWGAHEQYF.

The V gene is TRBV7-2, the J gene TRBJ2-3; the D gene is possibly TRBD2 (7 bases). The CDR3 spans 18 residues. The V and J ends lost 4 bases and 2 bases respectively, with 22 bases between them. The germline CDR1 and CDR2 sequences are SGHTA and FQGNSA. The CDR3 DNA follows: TGTGCCAGCAGCTCGGGTGGTTGGCGGGGGCGAAACACAGATACGCAGTATTTT. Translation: CASSSGGWRGRNTDTQYF. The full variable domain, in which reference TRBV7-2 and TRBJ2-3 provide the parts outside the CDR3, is GAGVSQSPSNKVTEKGKDVELRCDPISGHTALYWYRQSLGQGLEFLIYFQGNSAPDKSGLPSDRFSAERTGGSVSTLTIQRTQQEDSAVYLCASSSGGWRGRNTDTQYFGPGTRLTVL.

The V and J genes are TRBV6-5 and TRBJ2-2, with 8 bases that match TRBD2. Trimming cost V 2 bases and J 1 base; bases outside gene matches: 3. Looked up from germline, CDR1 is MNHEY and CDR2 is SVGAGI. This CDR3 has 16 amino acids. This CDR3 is CASSYPRGGNTGELFF. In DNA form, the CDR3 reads TGTGCCAGCAGTTACCCACGGGGGGGGAACACCGGGGAGCTGTTTTTT.

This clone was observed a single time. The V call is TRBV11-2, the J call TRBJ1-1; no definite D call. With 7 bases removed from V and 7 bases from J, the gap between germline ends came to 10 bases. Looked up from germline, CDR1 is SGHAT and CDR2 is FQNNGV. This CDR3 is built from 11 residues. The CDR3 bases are TGTGCCAGCACCTTCGGGGATGAAGCTTTCTTT. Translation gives CASTFGDEAFF.

Here the CDR3 reads CASSQDAEQYF. CDR3 coding DNA: TGTGCCAGCAGCCAAGATGCCGAGCAGTACTTC. The chain carries TRBV4-2 and TRBJ2-7; D unclear. V gave up 0 bases and J gave up 6 bases, with 3 bases separating them. CDR1 is LGHNA, CDR2 YNFKEQ, per germline. This CDR3 region has 11 residues.

This CDR3 is CASSSRLAGNTGELFF. For the CDR3, the DNA is TGCGCCAGCAGCTCGCGACTAGCGGGGAACACCGGGGAGCTGTTTTTT. This rearrangement joins TRBV5-1 to TRBJ2-2; 10 bases are shared with TRBD2. V lost 3 bases to trimming and J lost 1 base; unmatched junction nucleotides: 3. The CDR3 is 16 residues long. Germline loops: CDR1 SGHRS, CDR2 YFSETQ.

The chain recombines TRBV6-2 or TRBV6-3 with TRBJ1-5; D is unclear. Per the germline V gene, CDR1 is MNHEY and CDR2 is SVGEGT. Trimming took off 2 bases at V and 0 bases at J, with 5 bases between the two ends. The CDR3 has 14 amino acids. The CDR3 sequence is CASSYKSSNQPQHF. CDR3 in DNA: TGTGCCAGCAGTTACAAGTCTAGCAATCAGCCCCAGCATTTT.

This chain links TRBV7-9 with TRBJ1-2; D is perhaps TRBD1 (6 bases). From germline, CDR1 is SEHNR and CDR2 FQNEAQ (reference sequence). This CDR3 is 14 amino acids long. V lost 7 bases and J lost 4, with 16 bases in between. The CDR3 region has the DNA TGTGCCAGCAAATGGGGCGACAGGAGCTATGGCTACACCTTC. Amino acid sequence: CASKWGDRSYGYTF.

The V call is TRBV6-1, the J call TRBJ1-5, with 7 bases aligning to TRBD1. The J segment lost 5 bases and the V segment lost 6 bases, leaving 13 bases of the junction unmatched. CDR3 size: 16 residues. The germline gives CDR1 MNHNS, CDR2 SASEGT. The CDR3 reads CASREQTGTGYQPQHF. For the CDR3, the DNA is TGTGCCAGCAGGGAACAGACAGGGACGGGATATCAGCCCCAGCATTTT.

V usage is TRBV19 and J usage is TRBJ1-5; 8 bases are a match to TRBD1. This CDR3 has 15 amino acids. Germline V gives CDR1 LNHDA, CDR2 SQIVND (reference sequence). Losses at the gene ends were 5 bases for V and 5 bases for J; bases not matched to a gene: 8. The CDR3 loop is CASSSRTGPYQPQHF. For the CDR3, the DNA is TGTGCCAGTAGTTCAAGGACAGGGCCCTATCAGCCCCAGCATTTT.

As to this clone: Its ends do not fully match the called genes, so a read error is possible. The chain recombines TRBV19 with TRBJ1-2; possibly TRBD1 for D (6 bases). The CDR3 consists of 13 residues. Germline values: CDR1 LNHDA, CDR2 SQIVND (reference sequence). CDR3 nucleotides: TGTGCCAGTTGGGAAGTTCAGGTTGGGACACTCGTCTTC. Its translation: CASWEVQVGTLVF.

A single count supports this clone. This CDR3 is CASSTLGTGETGELFF. CDR3 bases: TGTGCCAGCAGTACCTTAGGGACGGGTGAGACAGGGGAGCTGTTTTTT. This chain links TRBV5-5 with TRBJ2-2; either TRBD1 or TRBD2 may supply D (5 bases each). Trimming left V 5 bases short and J 8 bases short, with 22 bases between. The CDR3 has 16 residues. CDR1 is SGHKS, CDR2 YYEKEE, per germline (reference sequence).

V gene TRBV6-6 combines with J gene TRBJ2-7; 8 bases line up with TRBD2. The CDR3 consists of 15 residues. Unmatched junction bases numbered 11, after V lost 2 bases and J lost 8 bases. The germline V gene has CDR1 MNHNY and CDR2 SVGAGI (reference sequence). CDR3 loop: CASSYPGGKGDKQYF. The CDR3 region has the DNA TGTGCCAGCAGTTACCCGGGAGGGAAGGGGGACAAGCAGTACTTC.

Here the CDR3 DNA reads TGTGCCAGCTCACAGGCAATGAACACTGAAGCTTTCTTT. Translated, it gives CASSQAMNTEAFF. The chain employs TRBV18 and TRBJ1-1; D is unresolved. With 4 bases removed from V and 0 bases from J, the gap between germline ends came to 6 bases. Germline-derived CDR1 and CDR2 are KGHSH and LQKENI. The CDR3 runs to 13 residues.

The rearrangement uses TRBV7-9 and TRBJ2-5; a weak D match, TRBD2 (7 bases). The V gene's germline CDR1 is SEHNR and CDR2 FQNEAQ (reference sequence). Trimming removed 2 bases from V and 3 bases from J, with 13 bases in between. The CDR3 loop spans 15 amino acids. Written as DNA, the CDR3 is TGTGCCAGCAGCTTAACGGGGGGCCTTAAAGAGACCCAGTACTTC. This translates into CASSLTGGLKETQYF.

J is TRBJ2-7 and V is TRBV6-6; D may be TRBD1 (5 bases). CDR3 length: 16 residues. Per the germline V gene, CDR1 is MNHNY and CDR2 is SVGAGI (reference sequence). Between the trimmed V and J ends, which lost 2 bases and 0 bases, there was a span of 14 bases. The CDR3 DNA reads TGTGCCAGCAGTTACGGCGGACAAGCAAGCTCCTACGAGCAGTACTTC. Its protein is CASSYGGQASSYEQYF.

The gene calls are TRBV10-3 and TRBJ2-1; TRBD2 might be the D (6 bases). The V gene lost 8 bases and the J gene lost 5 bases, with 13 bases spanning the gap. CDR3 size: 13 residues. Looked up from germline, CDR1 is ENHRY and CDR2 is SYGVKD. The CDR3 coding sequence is TGTGCCATCTGCTCCGGGGGTGACAATGAGCAGTTCTTC. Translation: CAICSGGDNEQFF.

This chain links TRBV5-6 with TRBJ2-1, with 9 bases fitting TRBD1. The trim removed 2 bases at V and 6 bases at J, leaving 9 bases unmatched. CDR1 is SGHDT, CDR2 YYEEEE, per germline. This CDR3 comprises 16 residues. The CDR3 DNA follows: TGTGCCAGCAGCTTTCCGGGACAGGGACCTGTCAATGAGCAGTTCTTC. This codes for CASSFPGQGPVNEQFF.

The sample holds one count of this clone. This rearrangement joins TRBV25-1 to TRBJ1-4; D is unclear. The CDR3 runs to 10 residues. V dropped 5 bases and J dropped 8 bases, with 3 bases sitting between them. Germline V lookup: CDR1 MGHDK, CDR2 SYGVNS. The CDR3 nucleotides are TGTGCCAGCAGTCGCGAAAAACTGTTTTTT. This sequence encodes CASSREKLFF.